These 3 T cell receptor delta chains originate from one sample sequenced in a study of gammadelta T cells in human blood. TCRdb re-called clones from the RT-PCR reads using CATT. The repertoire includes about 470 delta-chain clones, around 50% of them detected once, and about 30% sits in the top ten. The sequenced sample was non-Vgamma9Vdelta2 gamma-delta T cells from infant blood. These receptors were taken from a human donor.

This clone is hyperexpanded in the sample. The chain is built from TRDV3 and TRDJ1; 7 positions match TRDD3. Per the germline V gene, CDR1 is TVYSNPD and CDR2 is GDNSRS (reference sequence). CDR3 size: 15 residues. Trimming removed 5 bases from V and 3 bases from J; junction bases left unmatched: 15. The CDR3 loop is CAVIAIWGDSDKLIF. The CDR3 DNA reads TGTGCCGTAATCGCTATCTGGGGGGATTCCGATAAACTCATCTTT.

For this clone: A much larger clone differs by one base, so this may be a read error. The chain is built from TRDV1 and TRDJ1; possibly TRDD2 for D (9 bases). Germline CDR1 and CDR2: TSWWSYY and QGS. The CDR3 sequence is 17 residues long. In DNA, the CDR3 is TGTGCTCGTGGGGGGCCTTCCTACCTGGGGGACTACGATAAACTCATCTTT. Translated: CARGGPSYLGDYDKLIF.

This clone was found a few times. It is unclear where the CDR3 begins or ends on the DNA, so no DNA is shown, and the CDR3 is as TCRdb lists it. The rearrangement uses TRAV29/DV5 and TRDJ1; the table assigns TRDD3, which was not confirmed against the DNA. Germline assignment: CDR1 NSMFDY and CDR2 ISSIKDK. The CDR3 has 20 residues if both end residues are counted. CDR3 amino acids: CSVLLCSSHGGIRRTDKLIF.